The sequence of this TCR beta chain was determined in a study of regulatory T cells in long-lasting Graves disease. There are a few counts of this clonotype. Its antigen remains unidentified. Broader study findings: There were preferences for TRBV28, TRBJ1-2 and TRBJ2-5 in persistent disease.

Assembly of TCR beta libraries relied on iRepertoire HTBI primers together with Arm-PCR of CDR3 regions. As processed by the authors: Throughout the samples, researchers identified about 62 TRBV and some 13 TRBJ segments. TCRdb passed the multiplex PCR reads through MiXCR, listing each CDR3 protein once. These V and J calls rely on TCRdb rather than the paper's analysis. This sample has some 470,000 distinct CDR3 sequences, with 20% to 25% found just once. Trimming cost V 2 bases and J 5 bases, with 10 bases left between them. The CDR3 runs to 14 residues. CDR1 and CDR2 (germline): SGHTA, FQGTGA. As to time point: persistent/refractory GD, antithyroid drugs over 5 years with positive TRAb. There was RNA extracted from PBMCs, and the TCR library was made from it.

This chain connects TRBV7-3 to TRBJ2-1, with D possibly matching TRBD1 (6 bases). The sample here was peripheral blood mononuclear cells (PBMCs), taken when the disease was refractory, from a patient treated with antithyroid drugs. This sequence originates from a female donor with Graves disease. The CDR3 region is CASSLLDSDNEQFF. The CDR3 DNA is TGTGCCAGCAGCTTACTGGACAGTGACAATGAGCAGTTCTTC.